One sample yielded the 12 T cell receptor beta chains listed below, sequenced in a study of technical replicates of blood from a handful of donors (dated by TCRdb to the late 2010s). Library preparation employed the immunoSEQ multiplex PCR assay. TCRdb carries this immuneACCESS record with in-frame sequences only. Its versions omit some clonotypes, under half of them owing to an unresolved V gene in the studies checked, with the rest unexplained. The sample has roughly 70,000 clones on record, roughly 90% of them singletons. The biggest ten clones account for 4.5% to 5% of the sample. What was sequenced was PBMCs. All receptors derive from a human donor in good health. Some clones in this sample may be carry-over from other donors' samples.

This clone has a single count. The chain is built from TRBV5-5 and TRBJ2-1; unclear D gene. Trimming removed 0 bases from V and 2 bases from J, with 12 bases in between. Per the germline V gene, CDR1 is SGHKS and CDR2 is YYEKEE (reference sequence). There are 16 residues in the CDR3. CDR3 region: CASSLAVSVPYNEQFF. CDR3 sequence (DNA): TGTGCCAGCAGCTTGGCCGTAAGCGTACCCTACAATGAGCAGTTCTTC.

The chain employs TRBV11-2 and TRBJ2-1, with D tentatively TRBD1 (6 bases). Trimming shortened V by 7 bases and J by 10 bases, and 11 bases separated the two germline ends. The V gene's germline CDR1 is SGHAT and CDR2 FQNNGV. The CDR3 length is 11 residues. The CDR3 sequence is CASTQGREQFF. CDR3 sequence (DNA): TGTGCCAGCACACAGGGTCGGGAGCAGTTCTTC.

The chain employs TRBV5-4 and TRBJ2-7; D unresolved. The germline CDR1 and CDR2 sequences are SGHNT and YYREEE (reference sequence). The V end was cut by 4 bases, the J end by 3 bases, with 11 bases between. The CDR3 covers 13 residues. The CDR3 region has the DNA TGTGCCAGCAGCCCCTGGGCTGGCTACGAGCAGTACTTC. Translating gives CASSPWAGYEQYF.

This clone qualifies as medium-sized. The rearrangement joins TRBV19 to TRBJ1-1, with TRBD1 matching 7 bases. V shed 2 bases and J 0 bases; nucleotides not matched to a gene: 6. Germline-derived CDR1 and CDR2 are LNHDA and SQIVND (reference sequence). The CDR3 loop spans 16 amino acids. The CDR3 DNA reads TGTGCCAGTAGTATAATCGTGGACAGGATGAACACTGAAGCTTTCTTT. Protein product: CASSIIVDRMNTEAFF.

As DNA, the CDR3 is TGCGCCAGCAGCGCGGGGGCTAATGAAAAACTGTTTTTT. Residues: CASSAGANEKLFF. The rearrangement joins TRBV5-1 to TRBJ1-4, with a weak D call TRBD1 (5 bases). Trimming took 4 bases from V and 3 from J, leaving 7 bases between them. Germline values: CDR1 SGHRS, CDR2 YFSETQ. CDR3 length: 13 amino acids.

The gene calls are TRBV7-2 and TRBJ1-5; weak D call: TRBD1 (5 bases). Germline assignment: CDR1 SGHTA and CDR2 FQGNSA. This CDR3 has 14 amino acids. Trimming left V 7 bases short and J 0 bases short, with 10 bases between. The DNA for the CDR3 is TGTGCCAGCAACCAGGGTTATAGCAATCAGCCCCAGCATTTT. Protein: CASNQGYSNQPQHF.

The chain recombines TRBV27 with TRBJ2-7; the D gene is possibly TRBD2 (6 bases). The CDR3 has 13 residues. Germline V gene lookup returns CDR1 MNHEY and CDR2 SMNVEV (reference sequence). The V gene lost 6 bases and the J gene lost 0 bases, with 9 bases spanning the gap. CDR3 region: CASSRDSSYEQYF. The CDR3 bases are TGTGCCAGCAGCCGGGACTCCTCCTACGAGCAGTACTTC.

This rearrangement joins TRBV21-1 to TRBJ2-7; the D segment call TRBD1 is taken from the table without a DNA check. TRBV21-1 is a documented pseudogene. The CDR3 consists of 16 residues. The DNA for the CDR3 is TGTGCCAGCAGATCTAAAGGGGATAGGAGCTCCTACGAGCAGTACTTC. Protein: CASRSKGDRSSYEQYF.

The gene calls are TRBV5-4 and TRBJ2-1; no firm D call. The CDR3 extends over 11 amino acids. CDR1 SGHNT and CDR2 YYREEE come from the germline V gene (reference sequence). Between the trimmed V and J ends, which lost 3 bases and 5 bases, there was a span of 3 bases. The CDR3 DNA is TGTGCCAGCAGCTCAAACAATGAGCAGTTCTTC. Protein sequence: CASSSNNEQFF. The complete variable domain, with remaining parts taken from reference TRBV5-4 and TRBJ2-1, reads ETGVTQSPTHLIKTRGQQVTLRCSSQSGHNTVSWYQQALGQGPQFIFQYYREEENGRGNFPPRFSGLQFPNYSSELNVNALELDDSALYLCASSSNNEQFFGPGTRLTVL.

The chain joins TRBV10-3 to TRBJ2-7, with D possibly being TRBD2 (5 bases). This CDR3 has 14 residues. Germline CDR1 is ENHRY and CDR2 is SYGVKD. Deletions cut 7 bases from V and 2 bases from J, with 15 bases between. The CDR3 protein is CAITTAEFPYEQYF. Written as DNA, the CDR3 is TGTGCCATCACCACAGCGGAGTTCCCCTACGAGCAGTACTTC.

This sequence joins TRBV4-2 and TRBJ2-6; D not certain. Germline V gives CDR1 LGHNA, CDR2 YNFKEQ. Trimming removed 0 bases at V and 4 bases at J, with 10 bases between. This CDR3 is 16 amino acids long. CDR3 residues: CASSQDHNAGANVLTF. As DNA, the CDR3 is TGTGCCAGCAGCCAAGATCACAATGCCGGGGCCAACGTCCTGACTTTC.

The chain employs TRBV2 and TRBJ1-3; a weak D match, TRBD1 (5 bases). The CDR3 spans 14 residues. Trimming removed 5 bases from V and 2 bases from J, with 10 bases in between. Germline CDR1 and CDR2: SNHLY and FYNNEI. DNA of the CDR3: TGTGCCAGCAGTTCAGGGTTGCCTGGAAACACCATATATTTT. This codes for CASSSGLPGNTIYF.